This T cell receptor (beta chain) was documented in a study of blood T cell repertoires in COVID-19 (dated by TCRdb to between 2020 and 2021). About the study as a whole: Samples covering the acute and convalescent phases of COVID-19 were provided by collaborators in the United States, Italy and Spain. The repertoires were released in a freely available public database intended as a resource for research on the immune response to SARS-CoV-2. The prospective study material was composed of cDNA or gDNA derived from T cells, B-cell-depleted T cells, or PBMCs. Sample metadata almost always included a de-identified subject ID, COVID-19 status, age in years and sex. The samples were drawn from the first 160 participants of the ongoing ImmuneRACE study and from over a thousand subjects provided by 6 global collaborators. HLA class I and class II types, where available, came from metadata supplied by the sample provider rather than from assay-based typing. Subjects who had been exposed to COVID-19, were actively infected with it, or had recovered from it provided the deeply sampled blood TCRbeta repertoires that made up the dataset.

The collaborating institutions used their own protocols to collect whole blood in K2EDTA tubes. For TCRbeta analysis, collaborator samples were shipped as frozen whole blood, as isolated PBMCs, or as DNA extracted from either sample type. Study-level results and caveats: The amount of clinical and demographic metadata varied by source and participant and was provided uncurated.

The immunoSEQ Assay, a bias-controlled multiplex PCR, was used to amplify TCRbeta CDR3 regions from genomic DNA. From the authors' description of their analysis: Within the assay, amplification of reference gene primers was used to estimate how many nucleated cells each sample contained. To quantify the absolute abundance of each unique TCRbeta CDR3 rearrangement, sequence reads were collapsed and filtered. For each sample, productive Simpson clonality was calculated by taking the square root of Simpson's diversity index across productive rearrangements. As stored in TCRdb, this immuneACCESS dataset retains in-frame rearrangements with V and J assigned. A fraction of the clones does not appear; measured against another copy, unresolved V genes explain less than half of the discrepancy, and the remainder lacks a known reason. The V and J calls and clone size were taken over from that table, and D and trimming were inferred from the DNA. Counted in this sample were 110,000 or so clones; around four fifths of them appeared once. Of the sample, approximately 8.1% falls within the top ten clones.

Based on the germline V gene (reference sequence), the CDR1 and CDR2 sequences are GTSNPN and SVGIG. The CDR3 holds 14 amino acids from the cysteine to the phenylalanine. CDR3 DNA only is kept here, 42 bases in frame from base 1. V is cut back by 5 bases and J by 4 bases, with 8 bases in the junction unmatched. Remarks on this clone: Its antigen remains undetermined. It has no much larger one-base neighbor in the sample; base qualities were not kept.

The chain is encoded by TRBV30 joined to TRBJ2-3, with 8 middle bases fitting TRBD1. The sample comprised peripheral blood. The sequence came from a woman in her thirties or forties with acute or convalescent COVID-19. The DNA sequence follows: TGTGCCTGGCGTCAGGGGGCAAGTCCAGATACGCAGTATTTT. Its protein reads: CAWRQGASPDTQYF.